The 2 T cell receptor beta chains in this list originate from one sample, sequenced in a study of PD-1 blockade in classical Hodgkin lymphoma. Clones were read by immunoSEQ multiplex PCR, and TCRdb kept only the in-frame ones, dropping some. The sample records about 19,000 clones, less than 90% being singletons. Specified time point: cycle 4 day 1 (C4D1), after more than 5 weeks of nivolumab. Each patient experienced a relapse that followed autologous stem cell transplantation, and brentuximab vedotin exposure varied. From thawed PBMCs, magnetic negative selection was used to isolate the CD8+ T cells. The sample in question was CD8+ T cells from blood, obtained before the fourth cycle of nivolumab. The origin of the receptors is a human donor with classical Hodgkin lymphoma.

The V call is TRBV30, the J call TRBJ2-1, with TRBD1 identical over 7 bases. CDR3 length: 14 amino acids. Trimming at V came to 8 bases and at J to 3 bases, leaving 10 bases not matched to a gene. Germline values: CDR1 GTSNPN, CDR2 SVGIG (reference sequence). CDR3 coding DNA: TGTGCCGGAGGAAACAGGGGATTCTACAATGAGCAGTTCTTC. Translated: CAGGNRGFYNEQFF.

The V call is TRBV5-6, the J call TRBJ2-7; no firm D call. This CDR3 is built from 12 residues. The V and J ends lost 0 bases and 3 bases respectively, with 4 bases between them. Germline loops: CDR1 SGHDT, CDR2 YYEEEE. CDR3 protein: CASSLGIYEQYF. CDR3 DNA: TGTGCCAGCAGCTTGGGGATCTACGAGCAGTACTTC.